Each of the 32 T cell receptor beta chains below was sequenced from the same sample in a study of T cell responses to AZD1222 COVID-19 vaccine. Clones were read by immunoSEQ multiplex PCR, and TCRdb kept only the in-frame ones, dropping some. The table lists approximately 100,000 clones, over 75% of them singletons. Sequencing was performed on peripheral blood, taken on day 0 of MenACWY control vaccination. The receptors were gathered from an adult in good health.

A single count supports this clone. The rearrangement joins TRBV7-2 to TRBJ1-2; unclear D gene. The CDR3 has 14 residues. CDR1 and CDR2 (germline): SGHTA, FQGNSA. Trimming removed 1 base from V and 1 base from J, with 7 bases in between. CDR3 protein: CASSLVRNNYGYTF. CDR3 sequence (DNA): TGTGCCAGCAGCTTAGTCCGAAATAACTATGGCTACACCTTC. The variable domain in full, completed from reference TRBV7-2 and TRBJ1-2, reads GAGVSQSPSNKVTEKGKDVELRCDPISGHTALYWYRQSLGQGLEFLIYFQGNSAPDKSGLPSDRFSAERTGGSVSTLTIQRTQQEDSAVYLCASSLVRNNYGYTFGSGTRLTVV.

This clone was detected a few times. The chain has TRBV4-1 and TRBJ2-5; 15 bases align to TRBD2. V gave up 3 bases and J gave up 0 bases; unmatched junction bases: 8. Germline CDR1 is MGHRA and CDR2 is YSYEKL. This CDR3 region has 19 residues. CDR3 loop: CASSHPGLAGGPNQETQYF. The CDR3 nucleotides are TGCGCCAGCAGCCATCCCGGACTAGCGGGGGGGCCGAACCAAGAGACCCAGTACTTC.

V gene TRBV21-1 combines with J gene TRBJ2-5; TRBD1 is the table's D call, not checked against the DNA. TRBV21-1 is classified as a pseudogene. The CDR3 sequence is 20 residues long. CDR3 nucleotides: TGTGCCAGCAGCAACATAGGACAGGGTCGACCCACCAGGGAGGTTGAGACCCAGTACTTC. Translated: CASSNIGQGRPTREVETQYF.

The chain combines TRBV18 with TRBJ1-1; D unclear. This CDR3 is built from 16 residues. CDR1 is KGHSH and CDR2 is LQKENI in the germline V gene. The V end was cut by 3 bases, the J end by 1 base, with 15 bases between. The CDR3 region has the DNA TGTGCCAGCTCACCTCAATTCGTTGGGCCGAACACTGAAGCTTTCTTT. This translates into CASSPQFVGPNTEAFF. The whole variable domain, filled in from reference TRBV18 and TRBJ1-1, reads NAGVMQNPRHLVRRRGQEARLRCSPMKGHSHVYWYRQLPEEGLKFMVYLQKENIIDESGMPKERFSAEFPKEGPSILRIQQVVRGDSAAYFCASSPQFVGPNTEAFFGQGTRLTVV.

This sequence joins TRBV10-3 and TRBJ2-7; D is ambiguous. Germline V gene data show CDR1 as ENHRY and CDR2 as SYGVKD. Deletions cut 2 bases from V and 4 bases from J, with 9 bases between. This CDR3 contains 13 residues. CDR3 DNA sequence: TGTGCCATCAGTGAGGCTGGAAGGTACGAGCAGTACTTC. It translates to CAISEAGRYEQYF.

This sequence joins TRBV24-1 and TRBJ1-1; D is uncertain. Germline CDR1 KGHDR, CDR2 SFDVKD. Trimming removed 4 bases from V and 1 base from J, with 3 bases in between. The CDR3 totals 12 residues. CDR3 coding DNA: TGTGCCACCAGTGACCCGAACACTGAAGCTTTCTTT. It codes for CATSDPNTEAFF.

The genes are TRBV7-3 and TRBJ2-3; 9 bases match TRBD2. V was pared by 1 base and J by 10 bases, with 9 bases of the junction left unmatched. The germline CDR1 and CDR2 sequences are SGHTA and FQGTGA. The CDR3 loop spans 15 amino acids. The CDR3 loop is CASSLIAGGPLPQYF. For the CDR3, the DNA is TGTGCCAGCAGCTTAATCGCGGGAGGGCCCCTTCCGCAGTATTTT.

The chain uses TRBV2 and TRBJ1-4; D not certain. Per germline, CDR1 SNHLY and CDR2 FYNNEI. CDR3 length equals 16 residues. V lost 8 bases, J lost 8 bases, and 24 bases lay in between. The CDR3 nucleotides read TGTGCCAGCTCCTCCCCAAGACTTCCTTCGGCGGAAAAACTGTTTTTT. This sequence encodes CASSSPRLPSAEKLFF.

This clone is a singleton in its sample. In nucleotides, the CDR3 is TGTGCCAGCAGCAAAGGACTTAACTATGGCTACACCTTC. Translated, it gives CASSKGLNYGYTF. V gene TRBV5-4 combines with J gene TRBJ1-2; D gene uncertain. The V gene lost 4 bases and the J gene lost 1 base, with 8 bases spanning the gap. From germline, CDR1 is SGHNT and CDR2 YYREEE (reference sequence). The CDR3 is 13 residues long.

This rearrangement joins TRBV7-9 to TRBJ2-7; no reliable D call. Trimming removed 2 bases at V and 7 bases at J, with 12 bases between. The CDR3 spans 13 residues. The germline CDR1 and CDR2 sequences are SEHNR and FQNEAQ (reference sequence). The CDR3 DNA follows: TGTGCCAGCAGCTTAACGGGCGCGGAAGAGCAGTACTTC. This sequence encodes CASSLTGAEEQYF.

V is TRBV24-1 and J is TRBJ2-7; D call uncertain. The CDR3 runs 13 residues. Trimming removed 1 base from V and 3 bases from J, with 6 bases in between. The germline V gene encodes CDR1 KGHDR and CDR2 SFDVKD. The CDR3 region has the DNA TGTGCCACCAGTGATTTTTGGGGCTACGAGCAGTACTTC. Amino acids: CATSDFWGYEQYF.

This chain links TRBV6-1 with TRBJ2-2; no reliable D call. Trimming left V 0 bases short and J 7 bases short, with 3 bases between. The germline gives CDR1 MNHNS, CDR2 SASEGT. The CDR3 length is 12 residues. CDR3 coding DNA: TGTGCCAGCAGTGAAGCTGGCGGGGAGCTGTTTTTT. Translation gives CASSEAGGELFF.

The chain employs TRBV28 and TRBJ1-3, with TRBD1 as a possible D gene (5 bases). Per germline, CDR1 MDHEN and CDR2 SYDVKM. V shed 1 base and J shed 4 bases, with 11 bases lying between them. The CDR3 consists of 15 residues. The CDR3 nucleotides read TGTGCCAGCAGTTTATCGACAGTCCGGGGAAACACCATATATTTT. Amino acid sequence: CASSLSTVRGNTIYF. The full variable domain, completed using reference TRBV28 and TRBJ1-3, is DVKVTQSSRYLVKRTGEKVFLECVQDMDHENMFWYRQDPGLGLRLIYFSYDVKMKEKGDIPEGYSVSREKKERFSLILESASTNQTSMYLCASSLSTVRGNTIYFGEGSWLTVV.

CDR3 coding DNA: TGTGCCAGCAGTTACCAACAAGGGGGCGGCCTCGGGGAAGCTTTCTTT. Translated: CASSYQQGGGLGEAFF. The V and J genes are TRBV6-6 and TRBJ1-1; 7 positions agree with TRBD1. Germline V gene lookup returns CDR1 MNHNY and CDR2 SVGAGI (reference sequence). There are 16 residues in the CDR3. Unmatched junction bases numbered 14, after V lost 2 bases and J lost 8 bases.

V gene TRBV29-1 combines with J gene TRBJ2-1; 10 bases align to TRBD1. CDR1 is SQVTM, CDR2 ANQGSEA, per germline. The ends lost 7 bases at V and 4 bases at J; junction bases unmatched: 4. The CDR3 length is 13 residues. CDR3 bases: TGCAGCGGAAGACAGGGGGCGTACAATGAGCAGTTCTTC. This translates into CSGRQGAYNEQFF.

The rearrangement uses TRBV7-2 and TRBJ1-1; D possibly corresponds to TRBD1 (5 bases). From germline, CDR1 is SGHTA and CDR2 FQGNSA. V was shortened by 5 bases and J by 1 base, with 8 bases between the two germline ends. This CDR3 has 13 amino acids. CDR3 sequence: CASSPTGNTEAFF. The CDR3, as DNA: TGTGCCAGCAGCCCAACAGGGAACACTGAAGCTTTCTTT.

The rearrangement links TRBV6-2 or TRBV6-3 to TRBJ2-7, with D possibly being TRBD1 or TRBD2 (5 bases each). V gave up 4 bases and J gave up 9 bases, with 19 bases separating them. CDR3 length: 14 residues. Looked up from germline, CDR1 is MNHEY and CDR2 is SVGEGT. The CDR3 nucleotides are TGTGCCAGCAGTTCCGTGGGGACGGCAAACGGGCAGTACTTC. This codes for CASSSVGTANGQYF.

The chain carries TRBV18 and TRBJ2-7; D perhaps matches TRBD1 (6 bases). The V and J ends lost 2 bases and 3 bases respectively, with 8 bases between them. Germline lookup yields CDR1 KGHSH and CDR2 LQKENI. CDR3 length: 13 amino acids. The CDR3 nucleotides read TGTGCCAGCTCACCAAGACAGGACTACGAGCAGTACTTC. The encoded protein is CASSPRQDYEQYF.

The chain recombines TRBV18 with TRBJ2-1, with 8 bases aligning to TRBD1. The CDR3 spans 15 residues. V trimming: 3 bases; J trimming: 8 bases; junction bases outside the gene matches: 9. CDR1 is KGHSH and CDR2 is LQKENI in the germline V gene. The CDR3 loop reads CASSPQTGAGYEQFF. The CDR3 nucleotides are TGTGCCAGCTCACCGCAGACAGGGGCCGGGTATGAGCAGTTCTTC.

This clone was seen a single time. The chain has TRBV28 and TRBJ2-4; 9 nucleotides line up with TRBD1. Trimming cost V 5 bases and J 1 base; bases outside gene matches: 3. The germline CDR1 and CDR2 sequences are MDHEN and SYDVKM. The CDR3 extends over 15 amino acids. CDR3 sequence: CASSRQGEAKNIQYF. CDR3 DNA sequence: TGTGCCAGCAGTCGACAGGGGGAGGCCAAAAACATTCAGTACTTC.

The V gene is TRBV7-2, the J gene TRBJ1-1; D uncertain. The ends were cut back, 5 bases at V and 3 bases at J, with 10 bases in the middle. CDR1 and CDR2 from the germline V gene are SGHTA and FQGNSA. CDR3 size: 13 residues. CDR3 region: CASSPRQDTEAFF. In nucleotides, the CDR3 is TGTGCCAGCAGCCCTCGACAAGACACTGAAGCTTTCTTT.

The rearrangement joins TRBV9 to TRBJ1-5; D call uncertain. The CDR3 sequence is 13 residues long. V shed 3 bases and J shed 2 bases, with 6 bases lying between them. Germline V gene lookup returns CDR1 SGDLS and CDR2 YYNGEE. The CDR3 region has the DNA TGTGCCAGCAGCGGGGGTGGCAATCAGCCCCAGCATTTT. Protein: CASSGGGNQPQHF.

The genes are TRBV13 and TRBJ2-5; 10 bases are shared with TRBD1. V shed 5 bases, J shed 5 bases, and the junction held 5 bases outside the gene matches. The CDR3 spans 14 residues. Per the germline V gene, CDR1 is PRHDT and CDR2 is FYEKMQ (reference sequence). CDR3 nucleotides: TGTGCCAGCAGCCAAGGACAGGGGGACGAGACCCAGTACTTC. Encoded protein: CASSQGQGDETQYF.

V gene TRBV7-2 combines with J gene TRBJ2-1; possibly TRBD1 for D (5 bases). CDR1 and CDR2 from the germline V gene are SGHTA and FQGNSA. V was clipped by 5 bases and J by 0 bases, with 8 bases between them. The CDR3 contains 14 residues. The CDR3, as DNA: TGTGCCAGCAGCCCGCAGGGCTCCTACAATGAGCAGTTCTTC. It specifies CASSPQGSYNEQFF.

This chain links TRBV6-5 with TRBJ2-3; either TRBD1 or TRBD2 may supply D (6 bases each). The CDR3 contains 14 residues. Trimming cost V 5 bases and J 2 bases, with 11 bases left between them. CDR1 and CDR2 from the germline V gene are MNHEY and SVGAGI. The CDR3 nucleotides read TGTGCCAGCAGTCTAGGGGGGTCCACAGATACGCAGTATTTT. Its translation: CASSLGGSTDTQYF.

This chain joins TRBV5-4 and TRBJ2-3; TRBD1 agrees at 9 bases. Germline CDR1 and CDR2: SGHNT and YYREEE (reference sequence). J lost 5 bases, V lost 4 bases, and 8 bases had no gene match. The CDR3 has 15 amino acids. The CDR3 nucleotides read TGTGCCAGCAGCGACCGGGACAGGGCCCTAGATACGCAGTATTTT. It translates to CASSDRDRALDTQYF.

The CDR3 here is CSVGGHGLNTGELFF. The CDR3 coding sequence is TGCAGCGTCGGGGGCCATGGATTGAACACCGGGGAGCTGTTTTTT. V and J are TRBV29-1 and TRBJ2-2, with D perhaps being TRBD1 or TRBD2 (6 bases each). The germline V gene has CDR1 SQVTM and CDR2 ANQGSEA. Deletions cut 6 bases from V and 1 base from J, with 15 bases between. The length of the CDR3 is 15 residues.

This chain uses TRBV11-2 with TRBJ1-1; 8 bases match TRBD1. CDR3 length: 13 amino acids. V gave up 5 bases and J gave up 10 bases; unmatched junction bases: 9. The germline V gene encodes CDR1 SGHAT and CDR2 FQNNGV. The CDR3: CASSPVAGGIAFF. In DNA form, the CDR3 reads TGTGCCAGCAGCCCCGTGGCAGGGGGCATAGCTTTCTTT.

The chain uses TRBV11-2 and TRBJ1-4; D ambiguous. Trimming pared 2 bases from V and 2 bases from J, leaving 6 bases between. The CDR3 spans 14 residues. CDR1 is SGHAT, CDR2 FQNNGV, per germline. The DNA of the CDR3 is TGTGCCAGCAGCTTAAGTCATACTAATGAAAAACTGTTTTTT. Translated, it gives CASSLSHTNEKLFF. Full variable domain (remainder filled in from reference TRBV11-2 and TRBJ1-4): EAGVAQSPRYKIIEKRQSVAFWCNPISGHATLYWYQQILGQGPKLLIQFQNNGVVDDSQLPKDRFSAERLKGVDSTLKIQPAKLEDSAVYLCASSLSHTNEKLFFGSGTQLSVL.

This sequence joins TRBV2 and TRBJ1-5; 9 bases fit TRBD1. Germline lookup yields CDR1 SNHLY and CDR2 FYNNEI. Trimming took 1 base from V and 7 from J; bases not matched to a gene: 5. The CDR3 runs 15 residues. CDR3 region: CASSEEETGGQPQHF. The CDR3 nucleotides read TGTGCCAGCAGTGAAGAGGAGACAGGGGGACAGCCCCAGCATTTT.

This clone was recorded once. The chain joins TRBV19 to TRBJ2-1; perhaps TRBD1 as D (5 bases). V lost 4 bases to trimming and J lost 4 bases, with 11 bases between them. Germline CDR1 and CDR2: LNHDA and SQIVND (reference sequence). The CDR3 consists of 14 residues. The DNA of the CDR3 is TGTGCCAGTAGTAGGCAGGGAAGATACAATGAGCAGTTCTTC. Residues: CASSRQGRYNEQFF.

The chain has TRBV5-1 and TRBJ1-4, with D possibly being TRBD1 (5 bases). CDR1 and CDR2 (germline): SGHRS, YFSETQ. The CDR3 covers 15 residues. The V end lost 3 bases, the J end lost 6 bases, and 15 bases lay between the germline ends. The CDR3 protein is CASSWAGTGDEKLFF. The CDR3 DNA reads TGCGCCAGCAGCTGGGCCGGGACGGGAGATGAAAAACTGTTTTTT.